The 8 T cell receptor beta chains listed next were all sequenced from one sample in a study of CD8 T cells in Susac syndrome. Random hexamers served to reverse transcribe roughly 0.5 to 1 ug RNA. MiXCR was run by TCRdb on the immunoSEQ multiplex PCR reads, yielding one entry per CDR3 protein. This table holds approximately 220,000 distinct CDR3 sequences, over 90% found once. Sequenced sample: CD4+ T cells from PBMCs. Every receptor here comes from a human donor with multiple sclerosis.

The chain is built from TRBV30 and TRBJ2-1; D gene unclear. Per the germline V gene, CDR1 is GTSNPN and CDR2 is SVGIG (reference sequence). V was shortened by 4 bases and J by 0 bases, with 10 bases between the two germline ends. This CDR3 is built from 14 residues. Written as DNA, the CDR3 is TGTGCCTGGAAGAAGGGAAGCTCCTACAATGAGCAGTTCTTC. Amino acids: CAWKKGSSYNEQFF.

The CDR3 nucleotides read TGTGCCAGCAGCACCCAACAGGGCGGGCCAGATACGCAGTATTTT. Translating it yields CASSTQQGGPDTQYF. V usage is TRBV7-3 and J usage is TRBJ2-3; maybe TRBD1 (6 bases). The V gene's germline CDR1 is SGHTA and CDR2 FQGTGA. The CDR3 covers 15 residues. V gave up 5 bases and J gave up 4 bases, with 16 bases separating them. The full variable domain, rest sourced from reference TRBV7-3 and TRBJ2-3, is GAGVSQTPSNKVTEKGKYVELRCDPISGHTALYWYRQSLGQGPEFLIYFQGTGAADDSGLPNDRFFAVRPEGSVSTLKIQRTERGDSAVYLCASSTQQGGPDTQYFGPGTRLTVL.

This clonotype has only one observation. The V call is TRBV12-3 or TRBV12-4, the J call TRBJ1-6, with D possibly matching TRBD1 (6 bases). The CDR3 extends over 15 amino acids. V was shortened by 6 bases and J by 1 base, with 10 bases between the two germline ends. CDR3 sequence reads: CASSPTGSYNSPLHF. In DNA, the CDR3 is TGTGCCAGCAGCCCTACAGGGTCCTATAATTCACCCCTCCACTTT.

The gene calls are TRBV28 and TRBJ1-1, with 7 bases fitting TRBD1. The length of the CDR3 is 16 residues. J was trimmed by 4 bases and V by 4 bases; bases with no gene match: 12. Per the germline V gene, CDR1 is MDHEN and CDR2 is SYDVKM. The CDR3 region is CASSSGQVLGGTEAFF. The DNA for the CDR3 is TGTGCCAGCAGTTCCGGACAGGTGTTAGGCGGCACTGAAGCTTTCTTT.

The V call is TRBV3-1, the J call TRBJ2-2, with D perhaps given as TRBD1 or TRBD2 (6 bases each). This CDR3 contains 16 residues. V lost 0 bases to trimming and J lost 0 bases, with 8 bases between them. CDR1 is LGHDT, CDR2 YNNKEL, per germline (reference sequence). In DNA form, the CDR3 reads TGTGCCAGCAGCCAAGAAAGGGGGGCGAACACCGGGGAGCTGTTTTTT. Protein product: CASSQERGANTGELFF.

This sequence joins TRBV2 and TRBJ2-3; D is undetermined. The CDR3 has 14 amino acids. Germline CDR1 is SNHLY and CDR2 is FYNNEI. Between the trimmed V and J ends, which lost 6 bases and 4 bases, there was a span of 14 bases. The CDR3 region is CASSLDVGADTQYF. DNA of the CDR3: TGTGCCAGCAGCCTTGACGTGGGCGCAGATACGCAGTATTTT.

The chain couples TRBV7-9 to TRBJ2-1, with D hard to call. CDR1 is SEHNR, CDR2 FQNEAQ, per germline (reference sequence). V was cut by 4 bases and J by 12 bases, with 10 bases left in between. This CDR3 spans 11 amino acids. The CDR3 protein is CASSSMTGQFF. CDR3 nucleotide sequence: TGTGCCAGCAGCTCAATGACTGGGCAGTTCTTC.

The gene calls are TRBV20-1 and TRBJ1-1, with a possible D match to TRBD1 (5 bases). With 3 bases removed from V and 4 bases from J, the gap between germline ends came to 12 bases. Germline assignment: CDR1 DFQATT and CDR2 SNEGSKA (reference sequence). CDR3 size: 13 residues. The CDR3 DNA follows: TGCAGTGCTAGTACGTTCGGGGGCACTGAAGCTTTCTTT. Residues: CSASTFGGTEAFF.